This entry concerns a single TCR beta chain. Its antigen is not yet known. At one of its ends the junction is not consistent with the germline gene, which may arise from a read error. The CDR3 runs 13 amino acids, cysteine and phenylalanine included. Just the 39-base CDR3 DNA is kept, in frame starting at base 1. The library relied on 5' RACE. The run used an Illumina HiSeq 2500. A second PCR of 7 to 11 cycles was performed with a sample-barcoded 5' primer and a J-beta primer mix. A unique molecular identifier was introduced onto each TCR beta cDNA molecule by a template-switch 5' adaptor carrying 12 random nucleotides. At least 3 million CDR3-containing paired-end reads were obtained from each sample. The Mint cDNA synthesis kit, primed by a TRBC-specific oligonucleotide, was used to synthesize first-strand cDNA from all RNA. All cDNA was treated with uracil-DNA glycosylase and then went through a first 18-cycle PCR with the universal primers M1SS and BC2_uni_R. Per the original workflow: Normalization of each sample was performed by random selection of 1 million high-quality reads, each carrying a distinct molecular identifier. Reads sharing molecular identifiers were discarded rather than binned into consensus sequences. CDR3 identification, clonotype clustering and error correction used MiTCR with a Q25 quality threshold and the strictest error-elimination algorithm. Lower-bound total TCR beta diversity was estimated with a nonparametric unseen species model using Euler transformation. TCRdb reprocessing: public reads trimmed at Q25 with fastp, clones called with MiXCR, in-frame beta chains kept. Rows are combined by CDR3 protein, so each entry shows the most common genes and DNA. The V and J calls were determined by TCRdb, not by the authors. The sample data list about 840,000 distinct CDR3 sequences, and approximately 32% of these were observed just once. Roughly 10% of the sample comes from the top ten.

The entry originates in a study of blood T cells in healthy people across ages (dated by TCRdb to the mid-2010s). With respect to the entire study: In model experiments, template switching captured about one uniquely barcoded TCR beta cDNA molecule for every two T cells. The study analyzed two additional independent replicas of 1 million unique cDNA reads from the same blood draw for two donors, one aged 18 to 30 and one aged 80 or older. Using deep sequencing normalized with unique cDNA molecular identifiers, the study measured how TCR beta repertoire diversity changes with age. The donors were divided into four age groups: young (average around 16 years), middle-aged (roughly 40), aged (under 70) and long-lived (about 80). Overall study results and their limits: Observed TCR beta diversity correlated strongly with the percentage of naive T cells measured by flow cytometry. As age increased, observed TCR beta diversity per million T cells dropped in a roughly linear way, and a significant reduction was already evident by age 40. Estimates of total diversity based on one million sequenced T cells were regarded as lower bounds and as underestimates. Compared with the aged group, the long-lived group had more naive CD4+ T cells, fewer expanded clones and increased TCR diversity, suggesting age selection. Because profiling used bulk unsorted PBMCs, naive and antigen-experienced compartments could not be compared conclusively. Donor CMV infection status was unknown, potentially confounding age-related changes in expanded clonotypes.

The donors were roughly 38 Caucasian individuals from Russia, aged roughly 6 to 95 years, who were systemically healthy. Ten milliliters of peripheral blood were drawn from each donor into EDTA-treated Vacutainer tubes. Ficoll-Paque density-gradient centrifugation was used to isolate PBMCs, with at least 7 million per sample. Total RNA was extracted from PBMCs with Trizol reagent, with at least 5 micrograms obtained per sample. For every donor, flow cytometry on a PBMC aliquot measured the percentage of naive CD45RAhigh/CD27high T cells. These data are also associated with another study on T cells of mothers and their children. The second paper states: The donors were nine systemically healthy Caucasian individuals, made up of three mothers and their six children. cDNA synthesis used all of the extracted RNA, with roughly 1.5 ug of RNA in each 15 ul reaction. In the second PCR, the M1S primer added sample barcodes and 2-4 random nucleotides. Each mother yielded over 8.5 million TCR beta CDR3 reads and each child roughly 3 million reads. Thymic selection similarly shapes TCR recombination output in related and unrelated pairs, with minor effect from inherited differences. Normalized repertoire overlap was always slightly but never significantly higher in related than unrelated mother-child pairs. With a sensitivity of about 100 clones per million clonotypes, no persistent microchimeric T cell clones were detected. Deep NGS was used in the study to compare the TCR beta repertoires of mothers and children and to look for features that separate related mother-child pairs from unrelated individuals. The mean age was roughly 36 +/- 4 years for the mothers and around 10 +/- 4 years for the children. After adapters were ligated using NEBNext reagents, the libraries underwent 100+100 nt paired-end sequencing on an Illumina HiSeq 2000. To prevent cross-contamination, the mother and child libraries were prepared a month apart and were sequenced in separate runs. Each donor had between 500,000 and 2,000,000 distinct TCR beta clonotypes identified. Naive TCR beta clonotypes were estimated from low-frequency clonotypes matched to each donor's FACS-determined naive share, without sorting.

The chain joins TRBV12-3 or TRBV12-4 to TRBJ2-3; the D gene is tentatively TRBD1 or TRBD2, each matching 5 bases. This receptor was taken from a woman between 40 and 55 years old in good health. Specimen: blood. The encoded CDR3 is CATGLVGADAQYF. The sequenced DNA: TGTGCCACGGGGCTAGTCGGAGCAGATGCGCAGTATTTT.